This T cell receptor beta chain emerged from a study of T cells after yellow fever vaccination. About the study: The authors prepared low-cell-number fractions using SMART-Seq v4 Ultra Low Input. Study-level points and caveats: Clones that expanded after primary vaccination mostly reappeared after the booster (roughly 97% CD4, about 91% CD8). A weaker secondary response peaked on day 5, the primary on day 15.

This clonotype was seen a single time. Its target is not known. Germline V lookup: CDR1 SGHRS, CDR2 YFSETQ. Trimming pared 4 bases from V and 5 bases from J, leaving 12 bases between. The CDR3 extends over 13 amino acids. The study made its TCR cDNA through 5'RACE template switching. That step introduced a universal primer site along with UMIs. TCRdb redid the calling of the 5' RACE reads with MiXCR, one entry per CDR3 protein. The data hold about 180,000 distinct CDR3 sequences, with approximately 6.2% observed a single time. This sequence was found in a man younger than 35 who received the YFV17D yellow fever vaccine. The rearrangement links TRBV5-1 to TRBJ2-5; D may be TRBD1 (7 bases). The material was CD4+ T cells sorted from PBMCs, obtained on the day of the first yellow fever vaccination. The CDR3 nucleotides read TGCGCCAGCAGCCAGGGGGGTGATGAGACCCAGTACTTC. Its protein product is CASSQGGDETQYF.